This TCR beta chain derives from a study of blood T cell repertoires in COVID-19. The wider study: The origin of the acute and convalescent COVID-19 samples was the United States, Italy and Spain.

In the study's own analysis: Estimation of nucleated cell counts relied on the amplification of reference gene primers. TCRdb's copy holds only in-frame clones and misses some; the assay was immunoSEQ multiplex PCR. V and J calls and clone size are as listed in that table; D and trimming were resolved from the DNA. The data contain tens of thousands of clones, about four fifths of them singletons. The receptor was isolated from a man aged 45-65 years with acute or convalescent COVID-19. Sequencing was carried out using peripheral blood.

CDR3 nucleotide sequence: TGTGCCTGGAGTGTCAGGGGGAGCTTTTGGAATCAGCCCCAGCATTTT. It is translated as CAWSVRGSFWNQPQHF. The genes are TRBV30 and TRBJ1-5; 7 bases align to TRBD1. The CDR3 runs 16 residues. V lost 0 bases to trimming and J lost 4 bases; unmatched junction nucleotides: 9. Germline-derived CDR1 and CDR2 are GTSNPN and SVGIG (reference sequence).